This T cell receptor beta chain comes out of a study of blood T cell repertoires in COVID-19. About the research overall: The United States, Italy and Spain provided the acute and convalescent COVID-19 samples.

Germline V gene data show CDR1 as SGHTA and CDR2 as FQGNSA. The CDR3 covers 15 residues. The V gene lost 1 base and the J gene lost 0 bases, with 7 bases spanning the gap. In the study's own analysis: Reference gene primer amplification yielded estimated nucleated cell counts. The table came from immunoSEQ multiplex PCR; TCRdb's copy has only in-frame clones and leaves some out. V, J and clone size derive from that table, while D and trimming were established from the DNA sequence. Altogether tens of thousands of clones are present, around three quarters being singletons, with the ten largest covering about 9.4%.

The source of this sequence is a woman in her 70s with acute or convalescent COVID-19. Sample: peripheral blood. J is TRBJ1-5 and V is TRBV7-2; D is unresolved. The CDR3 reads CASSLVTASNQPQHF. The CDR3 DNA follows: TGTGCCAGCAGCTTAGTCACAGCTAGCAATCAGCCCCAGCATTTT.